This T cell receptor beta chain was recorded in a study of tumor and adjacent non-tumor tissue in lung cancer. Overall study results and limits: In normal lung, the top 100 clones were significantly more dominant than in tumor. Tumor TCR diversity, when higher, was linked to shorter survival. Significantly higher TCR diversity was found in tumor than normal lung.

In regard to this clonotype: Its antigen is undetermined.

V was clipped by 8 bases and J by 4 bases, with 20 bases between them. The CDR3 contains 15 residues. Germline V lookup: CDR1 MNHNS, CDR2 SASEGT. This sample's RNA came from whole unsorted tissue. TCRbeta libraries were built with three rounds of nested PCR, modified from ARM-PCR. TCRdb re-called the multiplex PCR reads through MiXCR, storing one row per CDR3 protein. The sample shows some 77,000 distinct CDR3 sequences, less than 75% of them seen only once. This clonotype was sampled from a woman in her sixties or seventies with non-small cell lung cancer. The sequenced sample was lung tumor tissue. The rearrangement uses TRBV6-1 and TRBJ1-1; D remains unclear. In nucleotides, the CDR3 is TGTGCCAGCGGGCCACGGCCAGGATCGATCACTGAAGCTTTCTTT. Translated: CASGPRPGSITEAFF.